One and the same sample provided the 25 T cell receptor beta chains below, sequenced in a study of T cell responses to AZD1222 COVID-19 vaccine. TCRdb keeps only in-frame clones here, not all; method: immunoSEQ multiplex PCR. This table holds some 150,000 clones, 85% to 95% found once. The sample here was peripheral blood, taken 28 days after the second AZD1222 dose. The receptors come from an adult who received the AZD1222 COVID-19 vaccine.

This chain joins TRBV13 and TRBJ1-1; possibly TRBD1 for D (6 bases). Per germline, CDR1 PRHDT and CDR2 FYEKMQ (reference sequence). The V gene lost 5 bases and the J gene lost 2 bases, with 12 bases spanning the gap. The CDR3 is 14 residues long. The DNA for the CDR3 is TGTGCCAGCAGCCCCGGACAGAAAAACACTGAAGCTTTCTTT. This translates into CASSPGQKNTEAFF.

This clone was recorded a few times. V and J are TRBV6-2 or TRBV6-3 and TRBJ2-7; D unresolved. CDR3 size: 14 residues. Germline V gene lookup returns CDR1 MNHEY and CDR2 SVGEGT. V dropped 2 bases and J dropped 1 base, with 9 bases sitting between them. CDR3 nucleotides: TGTGCCAGCAGTTACGGGATAGGATCCTACGAGCAGTACTTC. This encodes CASSYGIGSYEQYF.

The V gene is TRBV18, the J gene TRBJ1-2; no clear D. The CDR3 is 13 amino acids. Trimming pared 3 bases from V and 3 bases from J, leaving 8 bases between. Germline V gene sequence: CDR1 KGHSH, CDR2 LQKENI. DNA of the CDR3: TGTGCCAGCTCACCGAACGAGTACTATGGCTACACCTTC. Translating gives CASSPNEYYGYTF. The full variable domain, with the rest looked up from reference TRBV18 and TRBJ1-2, is NAGVMQNPRHLVRRRGQEARLRCSPMKGHSHVYWYRQLPEEGLKFMVYLQKENIIDESGMPKERFSAEFPKEGPSILRIQQVVRGDSAAYFCASSPNEYYGYTFGSGTRLTVV.

The V gene is TRBV12-3 or TRBV12-4, the J gene TRBJ2-5; D ambiguous. Trimming cost V 3 bases and J 1 base, with 6 bases left between them. This CDR3 has 13 amino acids. In DNA form, the CDR3 reads TGTGCCAGCAGTTTTACGGGCCAAGAGACCCAGTACTTC. Encoded protein: CASSFTGQETQYF.

The rearrangement links TRBV19 to TRBJ2-1; 7 bases are a match to TRBD2. CDR3 length equals 15 residues. Germline V lookup: CDR1 LNHDA, CDR2 SQIVND (reference sequence). J gave up 2 bases and V 8 bases, and 9 bases lay outside the gene matches. CDR3 coding DNA: TGTGCCAGTTCGATGCCAGCGGGAACCTACAATGAGCAGTTCTTC. It specifies CASSMPAGTYNEQFF.

The rearrangement joins TRBV5-1 to TRBJ1-1; 8 nucleotides align to TRBD1. The CDR3 covers 15 residues. V was clipped by 4 bases and J by 1 base; unmatched bases: 6. Germline lookup yields CDR1 SGHRS and CDR2 YFSETQ. CDR3 residues: CASSSTGGANTEAFF. CDR3 bases: TGCGCCAGCAGCAGTACAGGGGGAGCGAACACTGAAGCTTTCTTT.

This sequence joins TRBV19 and TRBJ2-3; D gene ambiguous. CDR1 and CDR2 from the germline V gene are LNHDA and SQIVND (reference sequence). Trimming shortened V by 1 base and J by 4 bases, and 9 bases separated the two germline ends. The CDR3 totals 14 residues. In nucleotides, the CDR3 is TGTGCCAGTAGTATAGGGGGTGGCCCAGATACGCAGTATTTT. Translation: CASSIGGGPDTQYF.

The chain combines TRBV27 with TRBJ2-7, with D perhaps matching TRBD1 or TRBD2 (5 bases each). The germline V and J ends were trimmed by 5 bases and 2 bases, with 10 bases remaining between them. CDR1 and CDR2 from the germline V gene are MNHEY and SMNVEV (reference sequence). The CDR3 has 13 amino acids. As DNA, the CDR3 is TGTGCCAGCAGTCCGGGACGAGCCTACGAGCAGTACTTC. Its translation is CASSPGRAYEQYF.

This clone has only one observation. V is TRBV27 and J is TRBJ1-1; D not resolved. The V end was cut by 3 bases, the J end by 3 bases, with 8 bases between. Per germline, CDR1 MNHEY and CDR2 SMNVEV (reference sequence). CDR3 length: 13 amino acids. The CDR3: CASSFRQYTEAFF. The CDR3 DNA reads TGTGCCAGCAGTTTTCGCCAGTACACTGAAGCTTTCTTT.

V usage is TRBV7-9 and J usage is TRBJ1-2; tentative D call: TRBD1 (5 bases). From germline, CDR1 is SEHNR and CDR2 FQNEAQ (reference sequence). The CDR3 totals 15 residues. V dropped 5 bases and J dropped 8 bases, with 21 bases sitting between them. DNA of the CDR3: TGTGCCAGCAGCACTGACAGAGAGCCCTTATCAGGCTACACCTTC. This gives the protein CASSTDREPLSGYTF.

The chain combines TRBV28 with TRBJ1-5; a possible D gene is TRBD1 (6 bases). The germline gives CDR1 MDHEN, CDR2 SYDVKM. Between the trimmed V and J ends, which lost 1 base and 1 base, there was a span of 11 bases. This CDR3 is built from 16 residues. CDR3 region: CASSLFARGSNQPQHF. CDR3 DNA: TGTGCCAGCAGTTTATTTGCCAGGGGAAGCAATCAGCCCCAGCATTTT.

The chain has TRBV25-1 and TRBJ2-5; D is possibly TRBD2 (5 bases). From germline, CDR1 is MGHDK and CDR2 SYGVNS. V lost 1 base and J 2 bases, leaving 8 bases between the germline ends. There are 14 residues in the CDR3. DNA of the CDR3: TGTGCCAGCAGTGAATGGGAGCGTCAAGAGACCCAGTACTTC. Encoded protein: CASSEWERQETQYF.

The chain employs TRBV11-2 and TRBJ2-1; TRBD2 aligns across 9 bases. V was pared by 3 bases and J by 8 bases, with 8 bases of the junction left unmatched. Germline V gene data show CDR1 as SGHAT and CDR2 as FQNNGV. This CDR3 has 15 amino acids. The CDR3 protein is CASSLLGGGADEQFF. CDR3 DNA: TGTGCCAGCAGCTTGCTGGGCGGGGGGGCAGATGAGCAGTTCTTC.

CDR3 coding DNA: TGTGCCAGCAGCTTAAATAGCAATCAGCCCCAGCATTTT. It translates to CASSLNSNQPQHF. The V gene is TRBV13, the J gene TRBJ1-5; D remains unclear. The CDR3 has 13 residues. Germline CDR1 reads PRHDT; CDR2 reads FYEKMQ (reference sequence). Deletions cut 2 bases from V and 0 bases from J, with 2 bases between.

This clone was observed once. This chain joins TRBV30 and TRBJ1-6, with 9 bases matching TRBD1. The CDR3 has 12 residues. CDR1 is GTSNPN, CDR2 SVGIG, per germline (reference sequence). The CDR3 DNA is TGTGCGTCGGGACAGGGCTATTCACCCCTCCACTTT. Translating it yields CASGQGYSPLHF.

The chain couples TRBV19 to TRBJ2-1, with D possibly being TRBD2 (5 bases). Between the trimmed V and J ends, which lost 4 bases and 0 bases, there was a span of 10 bases. The CDR3 contains 15 residues. CDR1 is LNHDA, CDR2 SQIVND, per germline (reference sequence). The CDR3 loop reads CASSTVTSSYNEQFF. CDR3 sequence (DNA): TGTGCCAGTAGTACCGTCACTAGCTCCTACAATGAGCAGTTCTTC.

This sequence joins TRBV5-5 and TRBJ2-2, with D uncertain. This CDR3 contains 13 residues. CDR1 and CDR2 (germline): SGHKS, YYEKEE (reference sequence). The ends were cut back, 1 base at V and 1 base at J, with 2 bases in the middle. The DNA of the CDR3 is TGTGCCAGCAGCTTGCAGAACACCGGGGAGCTGTTTTTT. This codes for CASSLQNTGELFF.

The gene calls are TRBV3-1 (or the pseudogene TRBV3-2) and TRBJ1-2, with D perhaps matching TRBD1 (5 bases). Germline CDR1 and CDR2: LGHDT and YNNKEL (reference sequence). The CDR3 consists of 18 residues. V dropped 2 bases and J dropped 3 bases, with 22 bases sitting between them. CDR3 bases: TGTGCCAGCAGCCAAAGTGGCAGGGTCCTTTCGGGTTACTATGGCTACACCTTC. It codes for CASSQSGRVLSGYYGYTF.

The CDR3 DNA follows: TGTGCCAGCAGCGCCGACATGAGCACTGAAGCTTTCTTT. Its protein is CASSADMSTEAFF. The chain couples TRBV9 to TRBJ1-1, with unresolved D. The CDR3 length is 13 residues. In germline, CDR1 is SGDLS, CDR2 YYNGEE. V dropped 3 bases and J dropped 4 bases, with 10 bases sitting between them.

This clone showed up just once. V is TRBV7-9 and J is TRBJ2-5, with 13 bases aligning to TRBD2. After removal of 4 bases from V and 3 bases from J, the junction contained 5 bases not matched to a gene. Germline V gene sequence: CDR1 SEHNR, CDR2 FQNEAQ (reference sequence). This CDR3 is built from 16 residues. This chain's CDR3 is CASSSRLAGGEETQYF. CDR3 nucleotide sequence: TGTGCCAGCAGCTCCCGACTAGCGGGGGGCGAAGAGACCCAGTACTTC.

The V and J genes are TRBV28 and TRBJ1-5, with 7 bases lining up with TRBD1. The junction had 10 bases not matched to a gene; V was cut back by 5 bases and J by 6 bases. Germline CDR1 MDHEN, CDR2 SYDVKM. The CDR3 totals 15 residues. The CDR3, as DNA: TGTGCCAGCAGTCCATCAGGGGGGGGGCTTCAGCCCCAGCATTTT. Translated: CASSPSGGGLQPQHF. Filled out from reference TRBV28 and TRBJ1-5, the complete variable domain reads DVKVTQSSRYLVKRTGEKVFLECVQDMDHENMFWYRQDPGLGLRLIYFSYDVKMKEKGDIPEGYSVSREKKERFSLILESASTNQTSMYLCASSPSGGGLQPQHFGDGTRLSIL.

For the CDR3, the DNA is TGTGCCAGCAGTGAATACCCCACGGGGAACACTGAAGCTTTCTTT. Translation gives CASSEYPTGNTEAFF. V and J are TRBV2 and TRBJ1-1; D not certain. CDR1 is SNHLY and CDR2 is FYNNEI in the germline V gene. The CDR3 contains 15 residues. Trimming pared 2 bases from V and 1 base from J, leaving 11 bases between.

The chain employs TRBV7-9 and TRBJ1-1; weak D call: TRBD1 (5 bases). The V end was cut by 7 bases, the J end by 0 bases, with 15 bases between. The CDR3 has 15 residues. Germline loops: CDR1 SEHNR, CDR2 FQNEAQ (reference sequence). CDR3 protein: CASTPPAGLNTEAFF. DNA of the CDR3: TGTGCCAGCACCCCCCCCGCAGGGCTGAACACTGAAGCTTTCTTT.

This clone has more than one count but fewer than ten. The genes are TRBV6-1 and TRBJ2-1; D not resolved. CDR3 length equals 12 residues. Germline CDR1 is MNHNS and CDR2 is SASEGT. Trimming stripped 6 bases from V and 8 bases from J, with 11 bases between. CDR3 in DNA: TGTGCCAGCAGAAATGTGGGCTATGAGCAGTTCTTC. Translation gives CASRNVGYEQFF.

V gene TRBV7-2 combines with J gene TRBJ2-1; D might be TRBD1 (7 bases). Trimming took off 1 base at V and 4 bases at J, with 20 bases between the two ends. The CDR3 has 18 amino acids. Germline V gives CDR1 SGHTA, CDR2 FQGNSA. The CDR3 spells CASSLVRGGGGRYNEQFF. For the CDR3, the DNA is TGTGCCAGCAGCTTAGTTCGGGGAGGAGGGGGCCGATACAATGAGCAGTTCTTC. The complete variable domain, with remaining parts taken from reference TRBV7-2 and TRBJ2-1, reads GAGVSQSPSNKVTEKGKDVELRCDPISGHTALYWYRQSLGQGLEFLIYFQGNSAPDKSGLPSDRFSAERTGGSVSTLTIQRTQQEDSAVYLCASSLVRGGGGRYNEQFFGPGTRLTVL.